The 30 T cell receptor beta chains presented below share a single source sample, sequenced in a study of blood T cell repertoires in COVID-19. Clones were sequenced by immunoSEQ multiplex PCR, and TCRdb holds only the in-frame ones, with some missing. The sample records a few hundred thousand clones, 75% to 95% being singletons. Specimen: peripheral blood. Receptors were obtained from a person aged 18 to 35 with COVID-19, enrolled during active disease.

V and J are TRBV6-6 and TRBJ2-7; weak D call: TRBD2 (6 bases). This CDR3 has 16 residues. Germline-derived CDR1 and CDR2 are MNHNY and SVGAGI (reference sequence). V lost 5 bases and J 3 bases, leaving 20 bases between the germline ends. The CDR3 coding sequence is TGTGCCAGCAGTGACTACGGGTCCGCGGGAAGCTACGAGCAGTACTTC. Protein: CASSDYGSAGSYEQYF.

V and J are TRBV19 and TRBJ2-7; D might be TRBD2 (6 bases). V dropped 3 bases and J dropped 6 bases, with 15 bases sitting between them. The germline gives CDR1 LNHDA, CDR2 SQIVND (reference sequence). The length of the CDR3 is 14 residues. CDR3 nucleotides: TGTGCCAGTAGTATTACCGGGAGCGTATTCGAGCAGTACTTC. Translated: CASSITGSVFEQYF.

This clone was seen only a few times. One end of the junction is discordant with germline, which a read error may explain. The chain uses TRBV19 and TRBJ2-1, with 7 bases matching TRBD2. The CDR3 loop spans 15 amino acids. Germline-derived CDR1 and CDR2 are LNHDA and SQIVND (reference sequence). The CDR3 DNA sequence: TGTGCCAGTATTATACGAGCGGGGCCATACAATGAGCAGTTCTTC. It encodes CASIIRAGPYNEQFF.

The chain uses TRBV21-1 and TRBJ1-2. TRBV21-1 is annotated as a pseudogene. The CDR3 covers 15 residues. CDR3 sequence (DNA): TGTGCCAGCAGCAAAGAGGAGGTGTACTCCTATGGCTACACCTTC. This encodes CASSKEEVYSYGYTF.

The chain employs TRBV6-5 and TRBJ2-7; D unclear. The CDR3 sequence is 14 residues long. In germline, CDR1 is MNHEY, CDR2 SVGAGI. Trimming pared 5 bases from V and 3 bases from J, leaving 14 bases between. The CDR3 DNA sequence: TGTGCCAGCAGTCCTCTGACTGAGAGCTACGAGCAGTACTTC. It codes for CASSPLTESYEQYF.

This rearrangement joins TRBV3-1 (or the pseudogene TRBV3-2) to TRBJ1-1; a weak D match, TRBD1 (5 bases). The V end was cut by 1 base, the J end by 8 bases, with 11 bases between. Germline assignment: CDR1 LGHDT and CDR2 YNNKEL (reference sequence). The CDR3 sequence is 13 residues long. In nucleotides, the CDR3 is TGTGCCAGCAGCCAAGGGGGGGGTCTGGAAGCTTTCTTT. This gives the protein CASSQGGGLEAFF.

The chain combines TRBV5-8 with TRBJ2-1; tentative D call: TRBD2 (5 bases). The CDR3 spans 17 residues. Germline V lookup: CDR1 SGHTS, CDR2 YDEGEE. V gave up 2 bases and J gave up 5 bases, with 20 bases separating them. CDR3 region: CASSFVPRVGVDNEQFF. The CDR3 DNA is TGTGCCAGCAGCTTCGTACCGAGAGTCGGGGTTGACAATGAGCAGTTCTTC.

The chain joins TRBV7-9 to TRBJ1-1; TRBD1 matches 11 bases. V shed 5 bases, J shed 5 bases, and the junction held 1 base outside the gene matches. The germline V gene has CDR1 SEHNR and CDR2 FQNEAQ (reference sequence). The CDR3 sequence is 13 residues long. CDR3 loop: CASSGTGGTEAFF. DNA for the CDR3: TGTGCCAGCAGCGGGACAGGGGGAACTGAAGCTTTCTTT.

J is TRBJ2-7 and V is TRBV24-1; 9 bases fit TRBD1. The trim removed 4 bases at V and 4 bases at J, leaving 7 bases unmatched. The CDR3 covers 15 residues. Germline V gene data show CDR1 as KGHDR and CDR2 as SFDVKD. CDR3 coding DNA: TGTGCCACCAGTGACCCGGGACAGGGCCATTACGAGCAGTACTTC. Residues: CATSDPGQGHYEQYF.

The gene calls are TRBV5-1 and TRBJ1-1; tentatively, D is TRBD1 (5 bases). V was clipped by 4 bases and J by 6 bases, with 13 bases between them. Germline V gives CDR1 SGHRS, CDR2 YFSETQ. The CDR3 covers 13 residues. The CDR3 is CASSPGGVPEAFF. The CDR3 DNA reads TGCGCCAGCAGCCCCGGAGGGGTCCCTGAAGCTTTCTTT.

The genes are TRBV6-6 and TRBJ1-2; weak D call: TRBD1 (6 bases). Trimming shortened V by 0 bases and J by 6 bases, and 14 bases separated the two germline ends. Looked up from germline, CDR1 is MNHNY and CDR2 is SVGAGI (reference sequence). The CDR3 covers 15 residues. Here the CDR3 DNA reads TGTGCCAGCAGTTACTCGGGGGCGGAGGTTGATGGCTACACCTTC. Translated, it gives CASSYSGAEVDGYTF.

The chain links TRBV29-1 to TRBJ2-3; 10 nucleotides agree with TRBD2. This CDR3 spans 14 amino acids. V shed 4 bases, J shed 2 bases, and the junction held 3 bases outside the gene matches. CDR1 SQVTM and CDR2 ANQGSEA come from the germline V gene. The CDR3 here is CSVGTSGLTDTQYF. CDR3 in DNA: TGCAGCGTTGGGACTAGCGGACTCACAGATACGCAGTATTTT.

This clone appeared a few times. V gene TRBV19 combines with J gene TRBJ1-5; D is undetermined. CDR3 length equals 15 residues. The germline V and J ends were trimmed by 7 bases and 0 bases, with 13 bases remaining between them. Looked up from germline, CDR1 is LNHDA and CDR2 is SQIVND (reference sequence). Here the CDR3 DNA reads TGTGCCAGTATTACAGCCGTTGATAGCAATCAGCCCCAGCATTTT. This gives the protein CASITAVDSNQPQHF.

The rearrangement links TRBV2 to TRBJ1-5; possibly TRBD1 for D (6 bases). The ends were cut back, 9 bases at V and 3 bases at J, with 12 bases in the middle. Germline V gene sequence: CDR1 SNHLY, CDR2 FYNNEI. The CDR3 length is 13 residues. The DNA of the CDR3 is TGTGCCAGTATCGGACAGCCCAATCAGCCCCAGCATTTT. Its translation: CASIGQPNQPQHF.

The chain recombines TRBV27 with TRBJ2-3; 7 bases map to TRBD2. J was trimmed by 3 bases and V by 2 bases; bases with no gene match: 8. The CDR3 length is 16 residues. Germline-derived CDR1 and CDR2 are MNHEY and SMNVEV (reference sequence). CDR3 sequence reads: CASSLGAWGGTDTQYF. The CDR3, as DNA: TGTGCCAGCAGTTTAGGGGCTTGGGGGGGGACAGATACGCAGTATTTT.

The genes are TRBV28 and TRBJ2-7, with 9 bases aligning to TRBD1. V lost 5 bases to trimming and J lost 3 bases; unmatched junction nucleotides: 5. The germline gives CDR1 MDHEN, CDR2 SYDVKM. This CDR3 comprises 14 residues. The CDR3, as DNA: TGTGCCAGCAGTGAAGGACAGGGGTACTACGAGCAGTACTTC. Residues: CASSEGQGYYEQYF.

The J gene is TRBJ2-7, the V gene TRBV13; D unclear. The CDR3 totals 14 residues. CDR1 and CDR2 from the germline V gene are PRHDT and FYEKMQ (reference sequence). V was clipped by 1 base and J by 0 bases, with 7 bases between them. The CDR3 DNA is TGTGCCAGCAGCTTAGCGGAGAGCTCCTACGAGCAGTACTTC. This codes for CASSLAESSYEQYF.

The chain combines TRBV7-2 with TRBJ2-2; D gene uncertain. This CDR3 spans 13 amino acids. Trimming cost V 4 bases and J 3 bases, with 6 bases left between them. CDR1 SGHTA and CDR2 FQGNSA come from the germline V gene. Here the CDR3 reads CASSWSYTGELFF. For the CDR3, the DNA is TGTGCCAGCAGCTGGAGTTACACCGGGGAGCTGTTTTTT. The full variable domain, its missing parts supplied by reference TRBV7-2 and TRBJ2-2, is GAGVSQSPSNKVTEKGKDVELRCDPISGHTALYWYRQSLGQGLEFLIYFQGNSAPDKSGLPSDRFSAERTGGSVSTLTIQRTQQEDSAVYLCASSWSYTGELFFGEGSRLTVL.

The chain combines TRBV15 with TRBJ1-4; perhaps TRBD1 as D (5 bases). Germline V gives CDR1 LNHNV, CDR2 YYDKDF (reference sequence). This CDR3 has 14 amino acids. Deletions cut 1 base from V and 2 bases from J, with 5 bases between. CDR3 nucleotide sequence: TGTGCCACCAGCAGAGGACAGACTAATGAAAAACTGTTTTTT. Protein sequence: CATSRGQTNEKLFF.

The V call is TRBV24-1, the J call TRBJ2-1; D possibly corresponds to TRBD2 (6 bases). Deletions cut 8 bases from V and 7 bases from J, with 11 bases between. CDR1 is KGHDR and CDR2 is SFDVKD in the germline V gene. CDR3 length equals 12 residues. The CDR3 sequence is CATMGEDNEQFF. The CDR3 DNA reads TGTGCCACCATGGGGGAGGATAATGAGCAGTTCTTC.

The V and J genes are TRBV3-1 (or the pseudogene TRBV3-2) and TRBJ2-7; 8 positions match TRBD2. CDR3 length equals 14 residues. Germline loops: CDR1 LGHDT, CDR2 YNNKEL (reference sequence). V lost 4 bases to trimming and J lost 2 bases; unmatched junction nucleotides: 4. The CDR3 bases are TGTGCCAGCAGCCCCCTAGCGGGTGCCTACGAGCAGTACTTC. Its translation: CASSPLAGAYEQYF.

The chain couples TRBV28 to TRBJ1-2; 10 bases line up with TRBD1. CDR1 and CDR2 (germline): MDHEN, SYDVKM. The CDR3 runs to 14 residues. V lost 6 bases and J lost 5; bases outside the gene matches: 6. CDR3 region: CASSRTGGGYGYTF. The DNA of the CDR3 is TGTGCCAGCAGCAGGACAGGGGGAGGTTATGGCTACACCTTC.

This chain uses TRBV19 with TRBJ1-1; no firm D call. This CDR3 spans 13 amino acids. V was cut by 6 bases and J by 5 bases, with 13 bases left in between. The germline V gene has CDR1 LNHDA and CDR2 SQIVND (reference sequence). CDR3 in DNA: TGTGCCAGTAGCCCTCATAGTGAAACTGAAGCTTTCTTT. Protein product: CASSPHSETEAFF.

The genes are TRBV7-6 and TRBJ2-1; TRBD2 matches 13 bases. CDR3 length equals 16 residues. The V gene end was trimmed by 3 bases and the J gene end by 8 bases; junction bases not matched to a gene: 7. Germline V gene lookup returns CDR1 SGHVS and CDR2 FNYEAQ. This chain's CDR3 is CASSLIGLAGVDEQFF. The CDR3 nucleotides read TGTGCCAGCAGCTTGATAGGACTAGCGGGAGTAGATGAGCAGTTCTTC.

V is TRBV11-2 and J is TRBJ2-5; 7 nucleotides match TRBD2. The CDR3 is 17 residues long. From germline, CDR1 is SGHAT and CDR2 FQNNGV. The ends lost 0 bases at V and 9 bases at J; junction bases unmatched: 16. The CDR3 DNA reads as TGTGCCAGCAGCTTAGAACGGACTAGTTGGAAAGGGAGTTCCCAGTACTTC. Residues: CASSLERTSWKGSSQYF.

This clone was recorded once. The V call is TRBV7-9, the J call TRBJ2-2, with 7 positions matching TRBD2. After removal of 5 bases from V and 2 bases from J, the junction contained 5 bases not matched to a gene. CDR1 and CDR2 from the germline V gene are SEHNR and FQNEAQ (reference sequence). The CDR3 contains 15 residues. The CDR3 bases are TGTGCCAGCAGCCCTCTAGCGGTAAACACCGGGGAGCTGTTTTTT. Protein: CASSPLAVNTGELFF.

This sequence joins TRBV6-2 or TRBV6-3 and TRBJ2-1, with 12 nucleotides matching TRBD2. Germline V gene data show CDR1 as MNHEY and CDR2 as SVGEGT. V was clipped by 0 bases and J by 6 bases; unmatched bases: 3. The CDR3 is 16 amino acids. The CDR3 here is CASSYSGLAGLNEQFF. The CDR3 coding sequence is TGTGCCAGCAGTTACTCCGGACTAGCGGGACTCAATGAGCAGTTCTTC.

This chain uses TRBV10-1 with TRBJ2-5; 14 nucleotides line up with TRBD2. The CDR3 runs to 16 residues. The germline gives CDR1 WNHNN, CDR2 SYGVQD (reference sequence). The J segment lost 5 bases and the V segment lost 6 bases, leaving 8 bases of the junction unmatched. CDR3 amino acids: CASRRGTSGSYETQYF. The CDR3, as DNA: TGCGCCAGCAGAAGAGGGACTAGCGGGAGTTATGAGACCCAGTACTTC.

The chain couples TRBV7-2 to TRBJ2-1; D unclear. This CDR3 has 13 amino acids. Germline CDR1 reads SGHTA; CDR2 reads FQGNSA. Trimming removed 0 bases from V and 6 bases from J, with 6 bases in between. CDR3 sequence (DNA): TGTGCCAGCAGCTTAGCCCCCCGCAATGAGCAGTTCTTC. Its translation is CASSLAPRNEQFF.

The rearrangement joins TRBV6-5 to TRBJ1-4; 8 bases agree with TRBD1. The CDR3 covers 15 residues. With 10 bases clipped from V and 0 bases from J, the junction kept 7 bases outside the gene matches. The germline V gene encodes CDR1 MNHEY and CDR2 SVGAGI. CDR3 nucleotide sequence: TGTGCCACCGCGGGACAGGTTTCAACTAATGAAAAACTGTTTTTT. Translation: CATAGQVSTNEKLFF.